This T cell receptor beta chain was observed in a study of cytomegalovirus exposure and HLA in healthy donors. The study ran its PCR with 60 Vbeta and 13 Jbeta primers. The method was immunoSEQ multiplex PCR; TCRdb's version includes in-frame clones alone and lacks a portion of them. Here the sample spans 220,000 or so clones, 65% to 75% being singletons. Germline V lookup: CDR1 MNHNS, CDR2 SASEGT. V lost 1 base and J lost 3, with 10 bases in between. The CDR3 has 15 residues. The TCR sequence derives from a woman aged 30 to 39 in good health and CMV-seronegative. Sequences were obtained from PBMCs. The chain carries TRBV6-1 and TRBJ2-1; weak D call: TRBD2 (6 bases). The CDR3 loop is CASSEESGRYNEQFF. The CDR3 region has the DNA TGTGCCAGCAGTGAAGAGAGCGGGCGCTACAATGAGCAGTTCTTC.